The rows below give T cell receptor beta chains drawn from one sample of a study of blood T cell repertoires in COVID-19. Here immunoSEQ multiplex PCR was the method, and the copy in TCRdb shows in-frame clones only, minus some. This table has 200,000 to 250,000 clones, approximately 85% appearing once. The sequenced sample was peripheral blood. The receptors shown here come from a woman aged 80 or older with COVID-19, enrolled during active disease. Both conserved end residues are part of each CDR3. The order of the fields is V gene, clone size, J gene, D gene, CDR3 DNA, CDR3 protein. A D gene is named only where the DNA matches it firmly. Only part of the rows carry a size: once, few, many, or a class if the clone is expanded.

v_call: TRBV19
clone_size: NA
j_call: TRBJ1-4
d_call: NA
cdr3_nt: TGTGCCAGTAGTTCTACAGGGAGGGGGAATGAAAAACTGTTTTTT
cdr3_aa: CASSSTGRGNEKLFF

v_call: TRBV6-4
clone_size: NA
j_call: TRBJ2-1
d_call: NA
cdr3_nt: TGTGCCAGCAGTGACGAGCGGCTCCGCAATGAGCAGTTCTTC
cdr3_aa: CASSDERLRNEQFF

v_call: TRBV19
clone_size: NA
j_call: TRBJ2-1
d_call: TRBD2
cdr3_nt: TGTGCCAGTAGTATGGGGCTAGCGGGCCGGAGCTCCTACAATGAGCAGTTCTTC
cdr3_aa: CASSMGLAGRSSYNEQFF

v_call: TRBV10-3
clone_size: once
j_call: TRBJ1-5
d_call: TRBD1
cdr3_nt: TGTGCCATCAGTGACCAGGGGGGCAATCAGCCCCAGCATTTT
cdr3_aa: CAISDQGGNQPQHF

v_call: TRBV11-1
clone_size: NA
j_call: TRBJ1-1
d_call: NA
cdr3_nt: TGTGCCAGCAGCTTAGGGGGACACAAGAACACTGAAGCTTTCTTT
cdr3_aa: CASSLGGHKNTEAFF

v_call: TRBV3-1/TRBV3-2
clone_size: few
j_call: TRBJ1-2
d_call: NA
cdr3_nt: TGTGCCAGCAGTCGAGACAACCTTAACTATGGCTACACCTTC
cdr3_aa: CASSRDNLNYGYTF

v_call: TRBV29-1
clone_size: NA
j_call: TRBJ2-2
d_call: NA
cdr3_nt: TGCAGCGCCACAGGAGAACACGCCGGGGAGCTGTTTTTT
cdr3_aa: CSATGEHAGELFF

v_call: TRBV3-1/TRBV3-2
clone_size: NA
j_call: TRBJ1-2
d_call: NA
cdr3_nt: TGTGCCAGCACCCTCGGACAGTTTAACTATGGCTACACCTTC
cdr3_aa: CASTLGQFNYGYTF

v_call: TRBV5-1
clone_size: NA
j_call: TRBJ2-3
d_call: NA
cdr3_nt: TGCGCCAGCAGCTTCCAGGGGCTTGGCACAGATACGCAGTATTTT
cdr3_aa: CASSFQGLGTDTQYF

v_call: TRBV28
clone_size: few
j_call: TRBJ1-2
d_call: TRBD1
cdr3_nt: TGTGCCAGCAGTCCATTGGGACAGGGGACCTACTATGGCTACACCTTC
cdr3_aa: CASSPLGQGTYYGYTF

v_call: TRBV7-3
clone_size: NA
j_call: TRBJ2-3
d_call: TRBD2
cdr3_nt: TGTGCCAGCAGCCAAAGACCAGCGGGGCTAGATACGCAGTATTTT
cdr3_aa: CASSQRPAGLDTQYF

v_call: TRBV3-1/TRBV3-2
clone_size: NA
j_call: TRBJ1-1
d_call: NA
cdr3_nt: TGTGCCAGCAGCCAAGGCGGGTGGTGGACTGAAGCTTTCTTT
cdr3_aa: CASSQGGWWTEAFF

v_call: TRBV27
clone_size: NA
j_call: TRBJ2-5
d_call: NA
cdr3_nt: TGTGCCAGCAGTTTACGGGCCTATGACAGGCTACAAGAGACCCAGTACTTC
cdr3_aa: CASSLRAYDRLQETQYF

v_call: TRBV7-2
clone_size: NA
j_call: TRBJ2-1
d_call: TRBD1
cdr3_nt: TGTGCCAGCAGCCCCGGGACAGCTTACAATGAGCAGTTCTTC
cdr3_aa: CASSPGTAYNEQFF

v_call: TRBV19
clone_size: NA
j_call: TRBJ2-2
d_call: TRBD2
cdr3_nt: TGTGCCAGTAGTACCAACGGGGGGGCCGGGACCGGGGAGCTGTTTTTT
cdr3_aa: CASSTNGGAGTGELFF

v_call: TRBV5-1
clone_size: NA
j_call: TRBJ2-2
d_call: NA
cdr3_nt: TGCGCCAGCAGCTTGGGGCCCGGGGCCGGGGAGCTGTTTTTT
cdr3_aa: CASSLGPGAGELFF

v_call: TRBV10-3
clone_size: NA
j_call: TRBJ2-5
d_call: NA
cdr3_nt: TGTGCCATCAGTGAACTAGTTGGGACCCAGTACTTC
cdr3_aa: CAISELVGTQYF

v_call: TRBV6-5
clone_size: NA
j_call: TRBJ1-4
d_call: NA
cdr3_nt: TGTGCCAGCAGTCTACGACCAGGGCGTGAAAAACTGTTTTTT
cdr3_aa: CASSLRPGREKLFF

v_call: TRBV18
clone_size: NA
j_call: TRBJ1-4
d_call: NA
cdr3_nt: TGTGCCAGCGATTACCCAGGGGAAAAACTGTTTTTT
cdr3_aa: CASDYPGEKLFF

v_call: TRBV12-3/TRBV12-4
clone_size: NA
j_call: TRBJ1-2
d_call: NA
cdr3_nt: TGTGCCAGCACCCTAGAAGTTTACTATGGCTACACCTTC
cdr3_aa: CASTLEVYYGYTF

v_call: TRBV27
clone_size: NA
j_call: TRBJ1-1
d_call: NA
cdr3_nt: TGTGCCAGCAGTCGGCAGGACAGAGGGCACACTGAAGCTTTCTTT
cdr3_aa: CASSRQDRGHTEAFF

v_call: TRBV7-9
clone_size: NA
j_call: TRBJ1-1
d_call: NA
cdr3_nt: TGTGCCAGCAGTCCCCCGTCAGGATTCCGGGCTTTCTTT
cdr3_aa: CASSPPSGFRAFF

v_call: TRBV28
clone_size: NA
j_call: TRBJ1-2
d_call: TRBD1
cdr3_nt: TGTGCCATCCTAGGGGACAGTCGGGTTAATGGCTACACCTTC
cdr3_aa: CAILGDSRVNGYTF

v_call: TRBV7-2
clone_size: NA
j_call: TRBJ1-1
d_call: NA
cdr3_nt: TGTGCCAGCAGCTTAGGACAGAGGAACACTGAAGCTTTCTTT
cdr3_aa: CASSLGQRNTEAFF

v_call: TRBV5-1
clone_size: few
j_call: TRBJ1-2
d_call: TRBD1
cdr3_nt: TGCGCCAGCAGCTTGGCGGGGACAGCTAACTATGGCTACACCTTC
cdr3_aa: CASSLAGTANYGYTF

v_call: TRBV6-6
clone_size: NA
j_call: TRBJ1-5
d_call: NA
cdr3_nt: TGTGCCAGCAGTTATTACGGGGTGGTGGATCAGCCCCAGCATTTT
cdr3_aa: CASSYYGVVDQPQHF

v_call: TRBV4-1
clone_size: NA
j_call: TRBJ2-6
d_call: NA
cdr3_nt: TGCGCCAGCAGTGAAAACAGGTACCGTTTGGCCGGGGCCAACGTCCTGACTTTC
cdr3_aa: CASSENRYRLAGANVLTF

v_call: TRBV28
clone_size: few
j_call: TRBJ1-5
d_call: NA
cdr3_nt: TGTGCCAGCAGTTTAATTGGGTCAGGGGAAAGTGTACCCCAGCATTTT
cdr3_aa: CASSLIGSGESVPQHF

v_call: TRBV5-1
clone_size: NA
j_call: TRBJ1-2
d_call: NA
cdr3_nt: TGCGCCAGCAGCCCGGGACACCTGGGCTACACCTTC
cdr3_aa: CASSPGHLGYTF

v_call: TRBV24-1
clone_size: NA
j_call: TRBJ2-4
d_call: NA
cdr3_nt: TGTGAAACTTCTAGCCGGGTAGCCAAAAACATTCAGTACTTC
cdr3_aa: CETSSRVAKNIQYF

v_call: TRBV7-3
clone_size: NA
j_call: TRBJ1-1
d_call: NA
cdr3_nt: TGTGCCAGCAGATGGAGTCACGAGAACACTGAAGCTTTCTTT
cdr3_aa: CASRWSHENTEAFF

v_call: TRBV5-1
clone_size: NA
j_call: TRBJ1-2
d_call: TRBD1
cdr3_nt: TGCGCCAGCAGCGCAACAGGGGCCGTTGGCTACACCTTC
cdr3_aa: CASSATGAVGYTF

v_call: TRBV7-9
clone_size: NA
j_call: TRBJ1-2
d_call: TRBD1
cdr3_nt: TGTGCCAGCAGCTCTCAACAGGGGAGCTATGGCTACACCTTC
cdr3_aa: CASSSQQGSYGYTF